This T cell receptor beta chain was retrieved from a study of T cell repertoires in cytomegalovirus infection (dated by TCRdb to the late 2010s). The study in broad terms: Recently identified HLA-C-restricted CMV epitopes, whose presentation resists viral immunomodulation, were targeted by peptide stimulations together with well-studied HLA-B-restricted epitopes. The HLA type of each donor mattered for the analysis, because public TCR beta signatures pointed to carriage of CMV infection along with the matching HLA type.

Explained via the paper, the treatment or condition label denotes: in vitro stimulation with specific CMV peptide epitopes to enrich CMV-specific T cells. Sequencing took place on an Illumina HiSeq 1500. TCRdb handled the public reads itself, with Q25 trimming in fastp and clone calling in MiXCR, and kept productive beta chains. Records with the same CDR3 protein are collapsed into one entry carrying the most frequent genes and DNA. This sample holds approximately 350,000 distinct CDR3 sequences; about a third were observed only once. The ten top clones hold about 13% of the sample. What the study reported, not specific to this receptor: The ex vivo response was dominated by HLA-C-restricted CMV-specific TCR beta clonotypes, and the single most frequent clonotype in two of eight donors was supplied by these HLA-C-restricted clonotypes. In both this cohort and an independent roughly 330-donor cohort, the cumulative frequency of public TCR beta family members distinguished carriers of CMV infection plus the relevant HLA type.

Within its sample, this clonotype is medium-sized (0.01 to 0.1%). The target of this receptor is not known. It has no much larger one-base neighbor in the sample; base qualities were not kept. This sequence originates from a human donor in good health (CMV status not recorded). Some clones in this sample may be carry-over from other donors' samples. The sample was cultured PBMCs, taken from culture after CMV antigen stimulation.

The sequence in DNA is TGTGCCAGCAGTTTATTGATCCGGTCGCGGGAACGAGAGCAGTTCTTC. This gives the protein CASSLLIRSREREQFF. This sequence uses TRBV27 and TRBJ2-1; the D segment could be TRBD2, given 6 matching bases. From the cysteine through the phenylalanine, the CDR3 covers 16 amino acids. The retained sequence is limited to the CDR3, 48 bases, with the frame set at the first base. V and J are truncated by 1 base and 10 bases respectively, leaving an intervening sequence of 20 bases. From a lookup of the germline V gene (reference sequence), CDR1 and CDR2 are MNHEY and SMNVEV.